A single sample gave rise to the 18 T cell receptor beta chains below, sequenced in a study of cytomegalovirus exposure and HLA in healthy donors. Primers for the PCR totalled 60 Vbeta and 13 Jbeta. The data were produced by immunoSEQ multiplex PCR, yet TCRdb's version contains in-frame clones alone and is incomplete. The table records about 270,000 clones, 65% to 85% of them present only once. The specimen was PBMCs. These receptors were taken from a female donor in good health and CMV-seronegative.

This clone was recorded once. This sequence joins TRBV29-1 and TRBJ1-2; D remains ambiguous. The germline V and J ends were trimmed by 3 bases and 1 base, with 12 bases remaining between them. CDR1 and CDR2 (germline): SQVTM, ANQGSEA. This CDR3 is built from 14 residues. CDR3 nucleotides: TGCAGCGTTGACCCATGGGAGATTAACTATGGCTACACCTTC. Encoded protein: CSVDPWEINYGYTF.

The gene calls are TRBV19 and TRBJ1-5; maybe TRBD1 (6 bases). Germline V gene lookup returns CDR1 LNHDA and CDR2 SQIVND (reference sequence). This CDR3 is 17 amino acids long. Trimming left V 0 bases short and J 5 bases short, with 17 bases between. CDR3 sequence: CASSIDRDTGSHQPQHF. CDR3 coding DNA: TGTGCCAGTAGTATAGATCGGGACACTGGCTCTCATCAGCCCCAGCATTTT.

V gene TRBV19 combines with J gene TRBJ2-7; a weak D match, TRBD2 (6 bases). Per germline, CDR1 LNHDA and CDR2 SQIVND (reference sequence). The V and J ends lost 5 bases and 2 bases respectively, with 13 bases between them. The CDR3 loop spans 14 amino acids. The CDR3 bases are TGTGCCAGTAGTCCCGGGACTCAAACCTACGAGCAGTACTTC. Protein: CASSPGTQTYEQYF.

The gene calls are TRBV6-4 and TRBJ2-3; weak D call: TRBD2 (6 bases). V lost 1 base, J lost 2 bases, and 10 bases lay in between. The CDR3 loop spans 15 amino acids. Germline values: CDR1 MRHNA, CDR2 SNTAGT. In DNA, the CDR3 is TGTGCCAGCAGTGACTGGGACTTAATCACAGATACGCAGTATTTT. Translation gives CASSDWDLITDTQYF.

The chain is built from TRBV27 and TRBJ2-2; D gene ambiguous. Trimming shortened V by 5 bases and J by 5 bases, and 6 bases separated the two germline ends. CDR3 length: 12 amino acids. The germline V gene has CDR1 MNHEY and CDR2 SMNVEV (reference sequence). The CDR3 DNA reads TGTGCCAGCAGTACTTTAACCGGGGAGCTGTTTTTT. This sequence encodes CASSTLTGELFF.

The V call is TRBV30, the J call TRBJ2-2, with TRBD2 identical over 9 bases. The CDR3 is made up of 15 amino acids. With 4 bases clipped from V and 6 bases from J, the junction kept 9 bases outside the gene matches. Germline V lookup: CDR1 GTSNPN, CDR2 SVGIG (reference sequence). DNA for the CDR3: TGTGCCTGGATCCGGGTTAGCGGGAGATCCGGGGAGCTGTTTTTT. It codes for CAWIRVSGRSGELFF.

The rearrangement uses TRBV5-1 and TRBJ2-1; 11 nucleotides align to TRBD2. Germline-derived CDR1 and CDR2 are SGHRS and YFSETQ. This CDR3 spans 19 amino acids. V lost 0 bases, J lost 2 bases, and 10 bases stayed unmatched. The CDR3 is CASSLGLAGGPGAYNEQFF. CDR3 in DNA: TGCGCCAGCAGCTTGGGGTTAGCGGGAGGGCCGGGGGCCTACAATGAGCAGTTCTTC.

A note on this clone: At one end the junction does not follow the germline gene, possibly because of a read error. The chain uses TRBV10-2 and TRBJ2-5; perhaps TRBD2 as D (6 bases). CDR3 length equals 15 residues. Germline V gives CDR1 WSHSY, CDR2 SAAADI. The CDR3 bases are TGCGCCAGCGGTGAGTCCGGACTAACGATAGGGACCCAGTACTTC. As protein: CASGESGLTIGTQYF.

The chain uses TRBV19 and TRBJ1-4; the D gene is possibly TRBD1 (5 bases). The CDR3 runs to 15 residues. Germline V lookup: CDR1 LNHDA, CDR2 SQIVND (reference sequence). V gave up 1 base and J gave up 8 bases, with 14 bases separating them. The CDR3 bases are TGTGCCAGTAGTATAGGAAGGCAGGGTCAGGAAAAACTGTTTTTT. It is translated as CASSIGRQGQEKLFF.

This clone was detected a few times. The chain is built from TRBV27 and TRBJ2-7; D uncertain. CDR1 and CDR2 from the germline V gene are MNHEY and SMNVEV (reference sequence). The germline V and J ends were trimmed by 0 bases and 2 bases, with 11 bases remaining between them. The CDR3 totals 15 residues. The CDR3 nucleotides read TGTGCCAGCAGTTTATCGGTCGCCGGTGCCTACGAGCAGTACTTC. Translation gives CASSLSVAGAYEQYF.

V gene TRBV27 combines with J gene TRBJ1-4; 11 bases are a match to TRBD1. The CDR3 contains 15 residues. Germline CDR1 is MNHEY and CDR2 is SMNVEV (reference sequence). V gave up 8 bases and J gave up 8 bases; unmatched junction bases: 10. The CDR3 reads CASLPRTGGSEKLFF. DNA for the CDR3: TGTGCCAGCTTGCCTCGGACAGGGGGCTCGGAAAAACTGTTTTTT.

The V gene is TRBV28, the J gene TRBJ2-7; the match to TRBD1 covers 8 bases. Germline V gene data show CDR1 as MDHEN and CDR2 as SYDVKM. After removal of 7 bases from V and 3 bases from J, the junction contained 5 bases not matched to a gene. This CDR3 comprises 13 residues. CDR3 sequence reads: CASNPGGGYEQYF. The DNA for the CDR3 is TGTGCCAGCAACCCAGGGGGCGGCTACGAGCAGTACTTC.

The chain joins TRBV5-1 to TRBJ2-4; 9 nucleotides line up with TRBD2. Looked up from germline, CDR1 is SGHRS and CDR2 is YFSETQ. This CDR3 comprises 16 residues. The junction had 9 bases not matched to a gene; V was cut back by 3 bases and J by 5 bases. As DNA, the CDR3 is TGCGCCAGCAGCTATGAGCGCGGGAGGGCCGAAAACATTCAGTACTTC. It is translated as CASSYERGRAENIQYF.

J is TRBJ2-7 and V is TRBV11-3, with D possibly being TRBD2 (6 bases). The CDR3 is 13 amino acids. Germline V gene lookup returns CDR1 SGHNT and CDR2 YENEEA. Trimming cost V 3 bases and J 1 base, with 7 bases left between them. As DNA, the CDR3 is TGTGCCAGCAGCTTGGGGGGTTCCTACGAGCAGTACTTC. Protein: CASSLGGSYEQYF. Full variable domain (outside the CDR3, taken from reference TRBV11-3 and TRBJ2-7): EAGVVQSPRYKIIEKKQPVAFWCNPISGHNTLYWYLQNLGQGPELLIRYENEEAVDDSQLPKDRFSAERLKGVDSTLKIQPAELGDSAVYLCASSLGGSYEQYFGPGTRLTVT.

The count of this clone is one. This sequence joins TRBV29-1 and TRBJ1-1; D is unresolved. The germline gives CDR1 SQVTM, CDR2 ANQGSEA. The CDR3 sequence is 12 residues long. V lost 4 bases and J 4 bases, leaving 10 bases between the germline ends. Here the CDR3 reads CSVGVVSTEAFF. The CDR3 bases are TGCAGCGTTGGAGTCGTAAGCACTGAAGCTTTCTTT. Supplemented by reference TRBV29-1 and TRBJ1-1, the full variable domain reads SAVISQKPSRDICQRGTSLTIQCQVDSQVTMMFWYRQQPGQSLTLIATANQGSEATYESGFVIDKFPISRPNLTFSTLTVSNMSPEDSSIYLCSVGVVSTEAFFGQGTRLTVV.

The rearrangement uses TRBV29-1 and TRBJ2-1, with a tentative D call TRBD2 (6 bases). The V gene lost 3 bases and the J gene lost 9 bases, with 15 bases spanning the gap. Germline V CDR1 and CDR2: SQVTM, ANQGSEA. This CDR3 is 13 amino acids long. The DNA of the CDR3 is TGCAGCGTTGACCGACTAGGTACATCTGAGCAGTTCTTC. This encodes CSVDRLGTSEQFF.

This clone was detected only a few times. The chain couples TRBV28 to TRBJ1-1, with 8 bases fitting TRBD1. With 3 bases clipped from V and 7 bases from J, the junction kept 7 bases outside the gene matches. The CDR3 runs 14 residues. Germline CDR1 reads MDHEN; CDR2 reads SYDVKM. In nucleotides, the CDR3 is TGTGCCAGCAGTTTTAGAGCAGGGGGCGGTGAAGCTTTCTTT. Translation: CASSFRAGGGEAFF.

This clone was detected only once. The chain combines TRBV21-1 with TRBJ1-5; TRBD1, the table's D call, was not compared with the DNA. TRBV21-1 corresponds to a pseudogene. The CDR3 length is 14 residues. The CDR3: CASIQPVSNQPQHF. Here the CDR3 DNA reads TGTGCCAGCATACAGCCGGTTAGCAATCAGCCCCAGCATTTT.